The 8 T cell receptor beta chains below all came from one sample that was sequenced in a study of blood T cell repertoires in COVID-19. The table came from immunoSEQ multiplex PCR; TCRdb's copy has only in-frame clones and leaves some out. The profile shows over 45,000 clones, approximately 88% of them singletons. What was sequenced was peripheral blood. The receptors were sampled from a man in his forties or fifties with COVID-19, enrolled during active disease.

J is TRBJ2-7 and V is TRBV5-6; tentative D call: TRBD2 (7 bases). Per germline, CDR1 SGHDT and CDR2 YYEEEE. The ends were cut back, 4 bases at V and 2 bases at J, with 10 bases in the middle. The CDR3 extends over 13 amino acids. CDR3 sequence: CASSIGGPYEQYF. Here the CDR3 DNA reads TGTGCCAGCAGCATCGGGGGGCCCTACGAGCAGTACTTC.

The V gene is TRBV2, the J gene TRBJ1-6, with 9 bases aligning to TRBD1. V dropped 6 bases and J dropped 10; count of bases not matched to a gene: 7. CDR3 length equals 14 residues. CDR1 is SNHLY, CDR2 FYNNEI, per germline. This CDR3 reads CASSGQGLKSPLHF. The CDR3 DNA is TGTGCCAGCAGCGGACAGGGGTTAAAGTCACCCCTCCACTTT.

The chain is built from TRBV2 and TRBJ2-3; TRBD2 agrees at 12 bases. Trimming cost V 6 bases and J 4 bases; bases outside gene matches: 8. Germline CDR1 SNHLY, CDR2 FYNNEI. This CDR3 has 16 amino acids. CDR3 sequence (DNA): TGTGCCAGCAGACCTAGCGGGGGGGCAGTTTCAGATACGCAGTATTTT. Its translation: CASRPSGGAVSDTQYF.

The chain combines TRBV2 with TRBJ1-2; D possibly corresponds to TRBD1 (5 bases). Germline-derived CDR1 and CDR2 are SNHLY and FYNNEI. The germline V and J ends were trimmed by 7 bases and 4 bases, with 19 bases remaining between them. The CDR3 length is 15 residues. CDR3 protein: CASTVTGLQSYGYTF. CDR3 coding DNA: TGTGCCAGCACCGTAACAGGTCTCCAGAGCTATGGCTACACCTTC.

The rearrangement uses TRBV28 and TRBJ1-1; 11 nucleotides line up with TRBD1. CDR3 size: 16 residues. V lost 5 bases to trimming and J lost 5 bases; unmatched junction nucleotides: 10. Germline V gene data show CDR1 as MDHEN and CDR2 as SYDVKM. DNA for the CDR3: TGTGCCAGCAGTCCTTGGACAGGGGGCGCCAAGACTGAAGCTTTCTTT. Its protein product is CASSPWTGGAKTEAFF.

The genes are TRBV6-5 and TRBJ2-2; 7 nucleotides line up with TRBD1. V was clipped by 7 bases and J by 5 bases; unmatched bases: 10. CDR1 is MNHEY and CDR2 is SVGAGI in the germline V gene. This CDR3 region has 15 residues. DNA of the CDR3: TGTGCCAGCACCTTCGACAGGGTGGGGACCGGGGAGCTGTTTTTT. It is translated as CASTFDRVGTGELFF.

The rearrangement links TRBV15 to TRBJ1-2; 9 bases match TRBD1. The V segment lost 0 bases and the J segment 4 bases; nucleotides outside the gene matches: 6. From germline, CDR1 is LNHNV and CDR2 YYDKDF (reference sequence). The CDR3 extends over 16 amino acids. The CDR3 spells CATSRDRDRAGYGYTF. In nucleotides, the CDR3 is TGTGCCACCAGCAGAGATCGGGACAGGGCGGGCTATGGCTACACCTTC.

The rearrangement uses TRBV18 and TRBJ2-5; no reliable D call. There are 16 residues in the CDR3. The V gene's germline CDR1 is KGHSH and CDR2 LQKENI. Trimming stripped 1 base from V and 2 bases from J, with 14 bases between. The CDR3 reads CASSPLESLGQETQYF. CDR3 DNA sequence: TGTGCCAGCTCACCACTGGAGAGCCTAGGTCAAGAGACCCAGTACTTC. The full variable domain, completed using reference TRBV18 and TRBJ2-5, is NAGVMQNPRHLVRRRGQEARLRCSPMKGHSHVYWYRQLPEEGLKFMVYLQKENIIDESGMPKERFSAEFPKEGPSILRIQQVVRGDSAAYFCASSPLESLGQETQYFGPGTRLLVL.